These 14 T cell receptor beta chains came from one sample sequenced in a study of shared clonotypes between healthy human individuals. Profiled with immunoSEQ multiplex PCR; TCRdb holds only in-frame clones, not every one. The sample consists of under 2,500,000 clones, more than 90% of them appearing once. Sequences were obtained from naive CD4+ T cells sorted from blood. The subset is: CD45RA+ positively selected. The receptors were sampled from a man aged 18 to 30 in good health.

As regards this clone: This sample also contains other DNA sequences that code for the same CDR3. In nucleotides, the CDR3 is TGTGCCATCAGCGGGACAGGGGGTCGGGAGACCCAGTACTTC. Its translation is CAISGTGGRETQYF. V and J are TRBV10-3 and TRBJ2-5; 11 positions match TRBD1. Per germline, CDR1 ENHRY and CDR2 SYGVKD. V lost 6 bases, J lost 5 bases, and 5 bases stayed unmatched. This CDR3 contains 14 residues.

The genes are TRBV4-1 and TRBJ1-5; TRBD1 is a possible D gene (5 bases). The length of the CDR3 is 13 residues. Per germline, CDR1 MGHRA and CDR2 YSYEKL. Trimming stripped 4 bases from V and 9 bases from J, with 13 bases between. CDR3 coding DNA: TGCGCCAGCAGCCTAACGGGACTGGGGCCCCAGCATTTT. As protein: CASSLTGLGPQHF.

The gene calls are TRBV18 and TRBJ2-3; D might be TRBD1 (5 bases). The CDR3 is made up of 15 amino acids. Germline V gene data show CDR1 as KGHSH and CDR2 as LQKENI. V was trimmed by 3 bases and J by 3 bases, leaving 13 bases between them. The CDR3 bases are TGTGCCAGCTCACCGAGACAGTTGGGGACAGATACGCAGTATTTT. As protein: CASSPRQLGTDTQYF.

The gene calls are TRBV18 and TRBJ1-6; no clear D. CDR3 length: 14 residues. The ends were cut back, 4 bases at V and 8 bases at J, with 12 bases in the middle. Germline CDR1 and CDR2: KGHSH and LQKENI. DNA of the CDR3: TGTGCCAGCTCACGATTCAACGTAGATTCACCCCTCCACTTT. Translating gives CASSRFNVDSPLHF.

Comment on this clone: Other DNA sequences within the sample encode an identical CDR3. In DNA form, the CDR3 reads TGTGCCAGCAGCCGGGACAGGGGCTACGAGCAGTACTTC. This translates into CASSRDRGYEQYF. This sequence joins TRBV7-2 and TRBJ2-7, with 10 bases that match TRBD1. The V segment lost 5 bases and the J segment 3 bases; nucleotides outside the gene matches: 1. Germline values: CDR1 SGHTA, CDR2 FQGNSA. The CDR3 is made up of 13 amino acids.

This clone came up once. This chain links TRBV4-3 with TRBJ1-6, with no clear D. Germline lookup yields CDR1 LGHNA and CDR2 YSLEER. CDR3 length equals 20 residues. The V and J ends lost 2 bases and 0 bases respectively, with 20 bases between them. The CDR3 reads CASSQKEYRLASSYNSPLHF. CDR3 DNA: TGCGCCAGCAGCCAAAAGGAATATCGGCTCGCGAGCTCCTATAATTCACCCCTCCACTTT.

The chain employs TRBV29-1 and TRBJ2-1; possibly TRBD1 for D (5 bases). The CDR3 has 15 residues. Germline V gene data show CDR1 as SQVTM and CDR2 as ANQGSEA. Between the trimmed V and J ends, which lost 6 bases and 0 bases, there was a span of 15 bases. In nucleotides, the CDR3 is TGCAGCGTCATCACAGGTACCAGCTCCTACAATGAGCAGTTCTTC. Its protein is CSVITGTSSYNEQFF.

The chain links TRBV5-1 to TRBJ1-4; D perhaps matches TRBD1 (6 bases). The CDR3 length is 16 residues. Germline loops: CDR1 SGHRS, CDR2 YFSETQ. With 3 bases removed from V and 4 bases from J, the gap between germline ends came to 16 bases. Here the CDR3 DNA reads TGCGCCAGCAGCTCCCTCGGGGGGGCAAGTAATGAAAAACTGTTTTTT. This sequence encodes CASSSLGGASNEKLFF.

A note on this clone: At the DNA level, this CDR3 is encoded by other sequences in the same sample as well. J is TRBJ2-7 and V is TRBV6-5; possibly TRBD2 for D (6 bases). Germline assignment: CDR1 MNHEY and CDR2 SVGAGI. This CDR3 has 15 residues. Trimming took 5 bases from V and 0 from J, leaving 14 bases between them. The CDR3 DNA reads as TGTGCCAGCAGTCGCCGGGGAGGTTCCTCCTACGAGCAGTACTTC. Translated: CASSRRGGSSYEQYF.

This clone was recorded once. The chain carries TRBV30 and TRBJ2-6, with D tentatively TRBD2 (6 bases). Germline CDR1 is GTSNPN and CDR2 is SVGIG (reference sequence). The CDR3 length is 14 residues. Between the trimmed V and J ends, which lost 5 bases and 0 bases, there was a span of 8 bases. Here the CDR3 reads CAWGEDSGANVLTF. CDR3 DNA: TGTGCCTGGGGGGAGGACTCTGGGGCCAACGTCCTGACTTTC.

The J gene is TRBJ1-6, the V gene TRBV27, with D tentatively TRBD1 (5 bases). The CDR3 has 14 residues. Germline V gives CDR1 MNHEY, CDR2 SMNVEV (reference sequence). Trimming removed 2 bases at V and 4 bases at J, with 6 bases between. The CDR3 spells CASSLGGYNSPLHF. The DNA of the CDR3 is TGTGCCAGCAGTTTAGGGGGATATAATTCACCCCTCCACTTT.

This rearrangement joins TRBV15 to TRBJ2-7; 10 bases are shared with TRBD2. The V gene end was trimmed by 0 bases and the J gene end by 4 bases; junction bases not matched to a gene: 3. Germline CDR1 and CDR2: LNHNV and YYDKDF (reference sequence). CDR3 length: 15 residues. CDR3 loop: CATSRDRLAGYEQYF. CDR3 coding DNA: TGTGCCACCAGCAGAGACAGACTAGCGGGTTACGAGCAGTACTTC.

The genes are TRBV10-3 and TRBJ2-7, with D tentatively TRBD1 (6 bases). The germline gives CDR1 ENHRY, CDR2 SYGVKD. The CDR3 length is 13 residues. V lost 4 bases, J lost 0 bases, and 7 bases lay in between. The CDR3 coding sequence is TGTGCCATCAGTGGGACAGCCTCCTACGAGCAGTACTTC. Encoded protein: CAISGTASYEQYF.

The chain joins TRBV2 to TRBJ1-2; 7 bases align to TRBD1. V was clipped by 2 bases and J by 8 bases; unmatched bases: 8. The CDR3 has 14 amino acids. The germline gives CDR1 SNHLY, CDR2 FYNNEI. CDR3 residues: CASSELKGAQGYTF. DNA for the CDR3: TGTGCCAGCAGTGAACTGAAGGGGGCGCAGGGCTACACCTTC.